This TCR beta chain appears in the sequencing data of a study of molecular identifiers for immune sequencing clone quantification. Regarding the study as a whole: One cell's worth of spiked Jurkat TCR RNA was reportedly detectable among some 1 million naive cells.

This clonotype has only a few counts. Antigen unknown. Bulk libraries came from a prior protocol with listed TCR primers. TCRdb reprocessed the PCR reads with MiXCR, giving one entry per CDR3 protein. The profile covers hundreds of thousands of distinct CDR3 sequences, with 25% appearing a single time and 0.78% taken by the ten largest. Investigators produced naive CD8 libraries from 20,000 to 1,000,000 sorted cells, drawing on 10%, 30% or 50% RNA. This TCR came from a human donor in good health. Some libraries in this study had Jurkat cell RNA spiked in. Sequencing was carried out using naive CD8+ T cells from blood, with Jurkat cell RNA spiked in. Subset of the sample: FACS-sorted CD8+CD4-CCR7+CD45RA+ naive T cells.

The CDR3 loop is CSAIPPLDRASGEAFF. The CDR3 DNA reads as TGCAGTGCGATACCGCCTTTGGACAGGGCGAGTGGGGAAGCTTTCTTT. The chain carries TRBV20-1 and TRBJ1-1, with TRBD1 matching 8 bases. This CDR3 comprises 16 residues. V gave up 6 bases and J gave up 8 bases; unmatched junction bases: 20. Germline V lookup: CDR1 DFQATT, CDR2 SNEGSKA (reference sequence).